This T cell receptor (beta chain) is from a study of control samples from healthy donors and cancer patients. TCRdb keeps only in-frame clones here, not all; method: immunoSEQ multiplex PCR. Here the sample spans roughly 26,000 clones, around 83% being singletons. V trimming: 1 base; J trimming: 7 bases; junction bases outside the gene matches: 7. The CDR3 totals 16 residues. CDR1 is SGDLS, CDR2 YYNGEE, per germline. Sequences were obtained from PBMCs. The chain employs TRBV9 and TRBJ2-1, with 11 bases matching TRBD2. This sequence was found in a man between 60 and 70 years old with colorectal cancer. CDR3 DNA: TGTGCCAGCAGCGTATTAACTAGCGGGGGTCTGAATGAGCAGTTCTTC. This gives the protein CASSVLTSGGLNEQFF.